The subject of this entry is one TCR beta chain. The data were taken from a study of blood T cell repertoires in COVID-19. Study overall: Acute and convalescent COVID-19 samples came from the United States, Italy and Spain. The cDNA or gDNA used as material had been derived from T cells, B-cell-depleted T cells, or PBMCs.

The assay was immunoSEQ multiplex PCR, and TCRdb's table has in-frame clones only and misses some. The sample includes around 190,000 clones, around nine tenths seen only once; the top ten take roughly a sixth. The V gene's germline CDR1 is SGHDT and CDR2 YYEEEE. There are 16 residues in the CDR3. V lost 6 bases and J lost 4, with 22 bases in between. The receptor was isolated from a man aged 50 or older with COVID-19, enrolled during active disease. The specimen was peripheral blood. This chain links TRBV5-6 with TRBJ2-5; weak D call: TRBD1 (5 bases). The CDR3 protein is CASISRRGWGGETQYF. The CDR3 region has the DNA TGTGCCAGCATCTCACGAAGGGGCTGGGGTGGAGAGACCCAGTACTTC.